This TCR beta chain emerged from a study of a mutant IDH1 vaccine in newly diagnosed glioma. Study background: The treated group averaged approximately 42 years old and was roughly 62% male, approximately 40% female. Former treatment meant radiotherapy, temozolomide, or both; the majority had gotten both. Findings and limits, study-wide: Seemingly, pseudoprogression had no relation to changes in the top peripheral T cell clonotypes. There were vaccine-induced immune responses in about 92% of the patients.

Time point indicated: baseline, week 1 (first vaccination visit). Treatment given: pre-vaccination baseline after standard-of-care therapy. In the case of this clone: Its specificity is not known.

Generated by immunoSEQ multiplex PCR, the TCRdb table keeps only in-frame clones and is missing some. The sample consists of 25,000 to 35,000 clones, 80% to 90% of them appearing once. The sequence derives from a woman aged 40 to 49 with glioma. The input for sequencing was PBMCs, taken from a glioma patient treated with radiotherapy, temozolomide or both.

CDR3: CASSLVSQNTEAFF. DNA of the CDR3: TGTGCCAGCAGCTTAGTCTCCCAGAACACTGAAGCTTTCTTT. The chain couples TRBV11-2 to TRBJ1-1; no reliable D call. Trimming pared 1 base from V and 1 base from J, leaving 7 bases between. In germline, CDR1 is SGHAT, CDR2 FQNNGV. The CDR3 length is 14 residues.